This section outlines one TCR beta chain sequence together with its context. Antigen: not known. The read ends 3 residues shy of where the CDR3 ends; the end is completed using the germline J gene. This specimen belongs to a study of T cells in women clearing cervical HPV infection. Study information: Donors had HPV16-related CIN3 or worse; 2 had invasive cancer. Overall study results and limits: Associations may precede or follow infection; HPV-specific or memory T cells were not isolated. Repertoire richness, not evenness, was significantly elevated in CIN3+ cases versus controls.

Produced via immunoSEQ multiplex PCR; TCRdb's table is partial and in-frame only. This sample's clone table lists tens of thousands of clones. The CDR3 runs to 17 residues. V gave up 1 base and J gave up 1 base; unmatched junction bases: 0. In germline, CDR1 is KGHSH, CDR2 LQKENI. This receptor was obtained from a woman between 18 and 75 years old with a cervical HPV16 infection that either progressed to CIN3+ or cleared (not recorded which). Sequencing was performed on blood buffy coat. V gene TRBV18 combines with J gene TRBJ2-6; 11 nucleotides align to TRBD1. The CDR3 protein is CASSPRDRGSGANVLTF. CDR3 DNA, as far as it was read: TGTGCCAGCTCACCACGGGACAGGGGGTCTGGGGCCAACGTC.